The count of the clone carrying this T cell receptor (beta chain) is one. This CDR3 region has 15 residues. After removal of 5 bases from V and 5 bases from J, the junction contained 7 bases not matched to a gene. Germline lookup yields CDR1 SEHNR and CDR2 FQNEAQ (reference sequence). The data derive from a study of blood T cell repertoires in COVID-19. Across the study: Sources were T cells, B-cell-depleted T cells, or PBMCs; the material itself was cDNA or gDNA.

TCRdb's copy holds only in-frame clones and misses some; the assay was immunoSEQ multiplex PCR. This table has about 59,000 clones, roughly 89% appearing once. The source of this sequence is a human donor in a cohort sampled during active COVID-19. The gene calls are TRBV7-9 and TRBJ1-4, with 8 bases fitting TRBD1. Sequenced input: peripheral blood. The CDR3 sequence: CASSRRTGQNEKLFF. The CDR3 nucleotides read TGTGCCAGCAGCCGACGGACAGGGCAGAATGAAAAACTGTTTTTT.